These 11 T cell receptor beta chains were all obtained from the same sample, sequenced in a study of shared clonotypes between healthy human individuals. The method was immunoSEQ multiplex PCR; TCRdb's version includes in-frame clones alone and lacks a portion of them. The sample has around 750,000 clones, over 65% seen once. Sequencing was done on a sample of memory CD4+ T cells sorted from blood. Subset: CD45RA-negative fraction. These receptors were obtained from a woman in her twenties or thirties in good health.

This clone was seen only a few times. The gene calls are TRBV15 and TRBJ2-1; D uncertain. This CDR3 has 14 residues. The germline V gene encodes CDR1 LNHNV and CDR2 YYDKDF (reference sequence). The V and J ends lost 0 bases and 8 bases respectively, with 11 bases between them. CDR3 coding DNA: TGTGCCACCAGCAGAGATTTAGGAGCAGATGAGCAGTTCTTC. This gives the protein CATSRDLGADEQFF. Looking up the rest from reference TRBV15 and TRBJ2-1 gives the full variable domain: DAMVIQNPRYQVTQFGKPVTLSCSQTLNHNVMYWYQQKSSQAPKLLFHYYDKDFNNEADTPDNFQSRRPNTSFCFLDIRSPGLGDTAMYLCATSRDLGADEQFFGPGTRLTVL.

The chain couples TRBV6-5 to TRBJ2-5; no firm D call. V was clipped by 2 bases and J by 2 bases, with 9 bases between them. Germline CDR1 and CDR2: MNHEY and SVGAGI. The CDR3 covers 14 residues. In DNA form, the CDR3 reads TGTGCCAGCAGTTACGGCAGCGCACAAGAGACCCAGTACTTC. Translation gives CASSYGSAQETQYF.

This clone was found many times. The rearrangement uses TRBV7-2 and TRBJ2-2, with D tentatively TRBD1 or TRBD2 (5 bases each). Trimming pared 1 base from V and 5 bases from J, leaving 11 bases between. The CDR3 contains 15 residues. Germline V gene lookup returns CDR1 SGHTA and CDR2 FQGNSA. CDR3 residues: CASSLGWDQTGELFF. Here the CDR3 DNA reads TGTGCCAGCAGCTTAGGGTGGGACCAGACCGGGGAGCTGTTTTTT.

The chain recombines TRBV20-1 with TRBJ2-1; D remains unclear. From germline, CDR1 is DFQATT and CDR2 SNEGSKA (reference sequence). The CDR3 is 10 amino acids. V lost 6 bases and J 8 bases, leaving 8 bases between the germline ends. The CDR3 DNA reads TGCAGTGCACAAAGGGATGAGCAGTTCTTC. Its protein product is CSAQRDEQFF.

V is TRBV18 and J is TRBJ1-2, with D possibly being TRBD1 (6 bases). The CDR3 is 14 amino acids. V was shortened by 6 bases and J by 2 bases, with 13 bases between the two germline ends. CDR1 is KGHSH, CDR2 LQKENI, per germline. The DNA of the CDR3 is TGTGCCAGCTCTCCAGGACAGTTGAACTATGGCTACACCTTC. Protein product: CASSPGQLNYGYTF.

This clone was observed once. This CDR3 is CASSEFKTGGYSGNTIYF. Here the CDR3 DNA reads TGTGCCAGCAGTGAATTTAAAACAGGGGGCTACTCTGGAAACACCATATATTTT. The chain uses TRBV25-1 and TRBJ1-3, with TRBD1 matching 9 bases. Germline values: CDR1 MGHDK, CDR2 SYGVNS. The J segment lost 0 bases and the V segment lost 1 base, leaving 7 bases of the junction unmatched. CDR3 size: 18 residues.

The V call is TRBV28, the J call TRBJ2-1; D possibly corresponds to TRBD1 (7 bases). This CDR3 is built from 16 residues. V was cut by 5 bases and J by 1 base, with 15 bases left in between. Germline loops: CDR1 MDHEN, CDR2 SYDVKM. The CDR3: CASSPPGGRSYNEQFF. In DNA form, the CDR3 reads TGTGCCAGCAGTCCCCCAGGGGGGAGGTCCTACAATGAGCAGTTCTTC.

Of note for this clone: Other DNA sequences from this sample encode an identical CDR3 as well. The chain has TRBV5-1 and TRBJ2-3; D might be TRBD2 (5 bases). Germline-derived CDR1 and CDR2 are SGHRS and YFSETQ. There are 16 residues in the CDR3. V dropped 0 bases and J dropped 0 bases, with 11 bases sitting between them. Written as DNA, the CDR3 is TGCGCCAGCAGCTTGGTAGGCGGACTCAGCACAGATACGCAGTATTTT. Its translation is CASSLVGGLSTDTQYF.

This chain links TRBV5-5 with TRBJ2-1, with TRBD2 identical over 9 bases. J was trimmed by 5 bases and V by 5 bases; bases with no gene match: 8. CDR3 length: 15 amino acids. The germline V gene has CDR1 SGHKS and CDR2 YYEKEE (reference sequence). CDR3 sequence reads: CASSFSGSGDNEQFF. The CDR3 DNA reads as TGTGCCAGCAGTTTTAGCGGGAGCGGGGACAATGAGCAGTTCTTC.

The chain employs TRBV11-2 and TRBJ1-1; TRBD1 agrees at 7 bases. Trimming took 3 bases from V and 5 from J; bases not matched to a gene: 12. CDR1 is SGHAT and CDR2 is FQNNGV in the germline V gene. This CDR3 has 16 amino acids. The CDR3 region has the DNA TGTGCCAGCAGCTTCCGTCCGACAGGGTTACGGACTGAAGCTTTCTTT. Its translation is CASSFRPTGLRTEAFF.

This clone appeared a single time. This may be a read error, as it is one base from a much larger clone. Other nucleotide sequences in the sample specify the same CDR3. This sequence joins TRBV10-1 and TRBJ1-1; 7 bases fit TRBD1. The CDR3 is 10 residues long. Germline CDR1 reads WNHNN; CDR2 reads SYGVQD (reference sequence). Here the CDR3 reads CALGTAKAFF. CDR3 coding DNA: TGCGCCCTCGGGACAGCGAAAGCCTTCTTT.